This TCR beta chain was obtained from a study of PD-L1 blockade in urothelial cancer. The CDR3 is 14 amino acids. In germline, CDR1 is SGHDT, CDR2 YYEEEE. The V segment lost 2 bases and the J segment 4 bases; nucleotides outside the gene matches: 5. The data were produced by immunoSEQ multiplex PCR, yet TCRdb's version contains in-frame clones alone and is incomplete. The data hold 100,000 to 150,000 clones, with about 84% observed a single time. Time point indicated: peripheral blood 6 weeks after treatment start. Locally advanced or metastatic urothelial carcinoma affected the patients. The input for sequencing was PBMCs, taken around atezolizumab (anti-PD-L1) treatment. The rearrangement uses TRBV5-6 and TRBJ2-5; TRBD1 matches at 7 bases. This TCR derives from a man aged 50-59 years with urothelial cancer. CDR3 bases: TGTGCCAGCAGCTTAAGTGCAGGGGGAGAGACCCAGTACTTC. It translates to CASSLSAGGETQYF.